The rows below give T cell receptor beta chains drawn from one sample of a study of cytomegalovirus exposure and HLA in healthy donors. Data came from immunoSEQ multiplex PCR; TCRdb stores just in-frame clones and leaves some out. Among roughly 120,000 clones listed, about 80% were seen once. The sample comprised PBMCs. The receptors here all came from a man aged 30-40 years in good health and CMV-seropositive. Each CDR3 is given with its conserved first and last residue. Each record gives: V gene, D gene, clone size, J gene, CDR3 protein, CDR3 DNA. A D gene is named only where the DNA matches it firmly. Size is omitted from some rows. Given values are once, few, many or a class for expanded clones.

V gene: TRBV10-3; D gene: TRBD1; clone size: .; J gene: TRBJ1-2; CDR3 protein: CAISEPPTGADGYTF; CDR3 DNA: TGTGCCATCAGTGAGCCGCCTACAGGGGCGGATGGCTACACCTTC
V gene: TRBV14; D gene: .; clone size: .; J gene: TRBJ1-1; CDR3 protein: CASSQNSLAGVAFF; CDR3 DNA: TGTGCCAGCAGCCAAAATTCCTTGGCAGGGGTAGCTTTCTTT
V gene: TRBV10-3; D gene: .; clone size: few; J gene: TRBJ1-2; CDR3 protein: CAIERADSYGYTF; CDR3 DNA: TGTGCCATCGAAAGAGCAGACTCCTATGGCTACACCTTC
V gene: TRBV28; D gene: TRBD1; clone size: .; J gene: TRBJ2-7; CDR3 protein: CASSTPGTGAAYEQYF; CDR3 DNA: TGTGCCAGCAGTACTCCCGGGACAGGAGCGGCCTACGAGCAGTACTTC
V gene: TRBV6-1; D gene: TRBD2; clone size: .; J gene: TRBJ2-7; CDR3 protein: CASTPGTNLGEQYF; CDR3 DNA: TGTGCCAGCACCCCAGGGACTAATCTTGGCGAGCAGTACTTC
V gene: TRBV30; D gene: TRBD1; clone size: .; J gene: TRBJ1-1; CDR3 protein: CAVSGTVNTEAFF; CDR3 DNA: TGTGCCGTCTCCGGGACAGTGAACACTGAAGCTTTCTTT
V gene: TRBV5-5; D gene: .; clone size: .; J gene: TRBJ1-1; CDR3 protein: CASLTGTKNTEAFF; CDR3 DNA: TGTGCCAGCCTAACCGGGACTAAGAACACTGAAGCTTTCTTT
V gene: TRBV5-4; D gene: TRBD1; clone size: .; J gene: TRBJ1-2; CDR3 protein: CASSLSLGQLNYGYTF; CDR3 DNA: TGTGCCAGCAGCTTGTCCTTGGGACAGCTAAACTATGGCTACACCTTC
V gene: TRBV5-6; D gene: TRBD1; clone size: .; J gene: TRBJ2-7; CDR3 protein: CASSFGTGGLEQYF; CDR3 DNA: TGTGCCAGCAGCTTCGGGACAGGGGGTTTGGAGCAGTACTTC
V gene: TRBV14; D gene: TRBD1; clone size: .; J gene: TRBJ2-2; CDR3 protein: CASSNTGVVTGELFF; CDR3 DNA: TGTGCCAGCAGTAACACAGGGGTGGTCACCGGGGAGCTGTTTTTT
V gene: TRBV5-4; D gene: TRBD2; clone size: .; J gene: TRBJ2-1; CDR3 protein: CASSRKGTSGGPEQFF; CDR3 DNA: TGTGCCAGCAGCCGAAAGGGGACTAGCGGGGGTCCTGAGCAGTTCTTC
V gene: TRBV4-1; D gene: .; clone size: once; J gene: TRBJ2-1; CDR3 protein: CASSQRLRTGGNYNEQFF; CDR3 DNA: TGCGCCAGCAGCCAAAGACTTCGGACAGGCGGGAATTACAATGAGCAGTTCTTC
V gene: TRBV5-6; D gene: TRBD1; clone size: .; J gene: TRBJ1-5; CDR3 protein: CASTLRGLGQPQHF; CDR3 DNA: TGTGCCAGCACCTTGAGGGGGCTGGGACAGCCCCAGCATTTT
V gene: TRBV18; D gene: TRBD2; clone size: .; J gene: TRBJ2-7; CDR3 protein: CASSPPSLAGTEYEQYF; CDR3 DNA: TGTGCCAGCTCACCACCGTCTCTAGCGGGGACGGAGTACGAGCAGTACTTC
V gene: TRBV27; D gene: .; clone size: .; J gene: TRBJ2-6; CDR3 protein: CASSLRGLNVIGANVLTF; CDR3 DNA: TGTGCCAGCAGTTTGCGGGGGCTAAACGTAATTGGGGCCAACGTCCTGACTTTC
V gene: TRBV5-6; D gene: .; clone size: .; J gene: TRBJ2-3; CDR3 protein: CASSPAGGDTQYF; CDR3 DNA: TGTGCCAGCAGCCCAGCGGGTGGGGATACGCAGTATTTT
V gene: TRBV27; D gene: .; clone size: .; J gene: TRBJ1-4; CDR3 protein: CASSLMGAREKLFF; CDR3 DNA: TGTGCCAGCAGTTTAATGGGGGCGCGAGAAAAACTGTTTTTT
V gene: TRBV2; D gene: .; clone size: .; J gene: TRBJ2-3; CDR3 protein: CASRFSGTDTQYF; CDR3 DNA: TGTGCCAGCAGATTCTCAGGCACAGATACGCAGTATTTT
V gene: TRBV2; D gene: TRBD2; clone size: .; J gene: TRBJ2-3; CDR3 protein: CASSDSGGVQYF; CDR3 DNA: TGTGCCAGCAGTGATAGCGGGGGGGTTCAGTATTTT
V gene: TRBV7-9; D gene: TRBD1; clone size: many; J gene: TRBJ2-7; CDR3 protein: CASTAHAGTDPYEQYF; CDR3 DNA: TGTGCCAGCACGGCCCATGCCGGGACAGATCCTTACGAGCAGTACTTC
V gene: TRBV4-1; D gene: TRBD2; clone size: few; J gene: TRBJ2-1; CDR3 protein: CASSQDRSGGPNEQFF; CDR3 DNA: TGCGCCAGCAGCCAAGACCGGAGCGGGGGGCCCAATGAGCAGTTCTTC
V gene: TRBV19; D gene: TRBD1; clone size: .; J gene: TRBJ1-5; CDR3 protein: CASSITGEHF; CDR3 DNA: TGTGCCAGTAGTATAACAGGGGAGCATTTT
V gene: TRBV7-9; D gene: .; clone size: .; J gene: TRBJ2-5; CDR3 protein: CASSPIGGAAETQYF; CDR3 DNA: TGTGCCAGCAGCCCGATAGGGGGGGCCGCAGAGACCCAGTACTTC
V gene: TRBV27; D gene: TRBD2; clone size: once; J gene: TRBJ2-7; CDR3 protein: CASSFGTSGRNEQYF; CDR3 DNA: TGTGCCAGCAGTTTCGGGACTAGCGGGAGAAACGAGCAGTACTTC
V gene: TRBV7-6; D gene: .; clone size: .; J gene: TRBJ2-7; CDR3 protein: CASSLDPGSWEQYF; CDR3 DNA: TGTGCCAGCAGCTTAGATCCAGGGTCGTGGGAGCAGTACTTC
V gene: TRBV6-1; D gene: TRBD2; clone size: .; J gene: TRBJ2-2; CDR3 protein: CASSEWTSGSLGPTGELFF; CDR3 DNA: TGTGCCAGCAGTGAATGGACTAGCGGGAGTCTAGGTCCGACCGGGGAGCTGTTTTTT
V gene: TRBV2; D gene: .; clone size: .; J gene: TRBJ2-1; CDR3 protein: CASRNRGGYNEQFF; CDR3 DNA: TGTGCCAGCAGAAACAGGGGGGGGTACAATGAGCAGTTCTTC
V gene: TRBV5-6; D gene: .; clone size: .; J gene: TRBJ1-1; CDR3 protein: CASSFGMNTEAFF; CDR3 DNA: TGTGCCAGCAGCTTTGGCATGAACACTGAAGCTTTCTTT
V gene: TRBV5-1; D gene: TRBD1; clone size: .; J gene: TRBJ1-2; CDR3 protein: CASSPGTGENYGYTF; CDR3 DNA: TGCGCCAGCAGCCCCGGGACAGGGGAAAACTATGGCTACACCTTC
V gene: TRBV29-1; D gene: TRBD2; clone size: .; J gene: TRBJ2-4; CDR3 protein: CSVEDPLAGEAKNIQYF; CDR3 DNA: TGCAGCGTTGAAGATCCGCTAGCGGGAGAAGCCAAAAACATTCAGTACTTC
V gene: TRBV4-2; D gene: .; clone size: .; J gene: TRBJ1-2; CDR3 protein: CASSPTGLQNYGYTF; CDR3 DNA: TGTGCCAGCAGCCCCACGGGACTGCAGAACTATGGCTACACCTTC
V gene: TRBV6-5; D gene: .; clone size: .; J gene: TRBJ2-7; CDR3 protein: CASSSYAYSSYEQYF; CDR3 DNA: TGTGCCAGCAGCTCTTATGCGTACAGCTCCTACGAGCAGTACTTC
V gene: TRBV7-9; D gene: .; clone size: .; J gene: TRBJ1-2; CDR3 protein: CASSSERVGATEYGYTF; CDR3 DNA: TGTGCCAGCAGCTCCGAAAGGGTGGGGGCTACCGAATATGGCTACACCTTC
V gene: TRBV30; D gene: .; clone size: .; J gene: TRBJ1-1; CDR3 protein: CAWIRGYGDTEAFF; CDR3 DNA: TGTGCCTGGATCCGGGGATATGGGGACACTGAAGCTTTCTTT
V gene: TRBV28; D gene: .; clone size: .; J gene: TRBJ2-2; CDR3 protein: CATREGGTGELFF; CDR3 DNA: TGTGCCACTAGAGAGGGCGGCACCGGGGAGCTGTTTTTT
V gene: TRBV7-9; D gene: TRBD1; clone size: few; J gene: TRBJ2-5; CDR3 protein: CASSPRTGLEEETQYF; CDR3 DNA: TGTGCCAGCAGCCCTAGGACAGGGTTGGAAGAAGAGACCCAGTACTTC
V gene: TRBV30; D gene: .; clone size: .; J gene: TRBJ1-2; CDR3 protein: CAWRGTGKDYGYTF; CDR3 DNA: TGTGCCTGGAGGGGTACCGGGAAGGACTATGGCTACACCTTC
V gene: TRBV7-7; D gene: TRBD1; clone size: .; J gene: TRBJ1-1; CDR3 protein: CASSLRQGAAEAFF; CDR3 DNA: TGTGCTAGCAGCTTAAGACAGGGGGCGGCTGAAGCTTTCTTT
V gene: TRBV6-5; D gene: .; clone size: .; J gene: TRBJ1-4; CDR3 protein: CASSLPNEKLFF; CDR3 DNA: TGTGCCAGCAGCCTCCCGAATGAAAAACTGTTTTTT
V gene: TRBV7-9; D gene: .; clone size: .; J gene: TRBJ1-2; CDR3 protein: CASSAPDRGPYGYTF; CDR3 DNA: TGTGCCAGCAGCGCCCCGGACAGAGGACCCTATGGCTACACCTTC
V gene: TRBV28; D gene: .; clone size: .; J gene: TRBJ1-1; CDR3 protein: CASSLADYTEAFF; CDR3 DNA: TGTGCCAGCAGTTTAGCAGACTACACTGAAGCTTTCTTT
V gene: TRBV4-3; D gene: TRBD1; clone size: .; J gene: TRBJ2-3; CDR3 protein: CASSQGPPGQAQDTQYF; CDR3 DNA: TGCGCCAGCAGCCAAGGTCCCCCGGGACAGGCGCAAGATACGCAGTATTTT
V gene: TRBV5-1; D gene: TRBD1; clone size: .; J gene: TRBJ2-7; CDR3 protein: CASSMGQVVSYEQYF; CDR3 DNA: TGCGCCAGCAGCATGGGACAGGTTGTCTCCTACGAGCAGTACTTC
V gene: TRBV7-9; D gene: TRBD1; clone size: .; J gene: TRBJ1-1; CDR3 protein: CSSSALTGESAEAFF; CDR3 DNA: TGTTCCAGCAGCGCCCTAACAGGGGAATCGGCTGAAGCTTTCTTT
V gene: TRBV5-1; D gene: .; clone size: .; J gene: TRBJ2-7; CDR3 protein: CASSLTGFTTYEQYF; CDR3 DNA: TGCGCCAGCAGCTTGACAGGGTTTACAACCTACGAGCAGTACTTC
V gene: TRBV2; D gene: .; clone size: .; J gene: TRBJ1-2; CDR3 protein: CASRPGTSYGYTF; CDR3 DNA: TGTGCCAGCAGACCCGGGACAAGCTATGGCTACACCTTC
V gene: TRBV7-9; D gene: TRBD1; clone size: once; J gene: TRBJ2-5; CDR3 protein: CSGEQGAETQYF; CDR3 DNA: TGTTCCGGAGAACAGGGGGCGGAGACCCAGTACTTC
V gene: TRBV5-1; D gene: TRBD1; clone size: once; J gene: TRBJ2-7; CDR3 protein: CASSWQATGSTGEQYF; CDR3 DNA: TGCGCCAGCAGCTGGCAAGCGACAGGGTCAACGGGCGAGCAGTACTTC
V gene: TRBV27; D gene: .; clone size: once; J gene: TRBJ1-1; CDR3 protein: CASSSYFEGDTEAFF; CDR3 DNA: TGTGCCAGCAGTTCCTATTTTGAGGGGGACACTGAAGCTTTCTTT